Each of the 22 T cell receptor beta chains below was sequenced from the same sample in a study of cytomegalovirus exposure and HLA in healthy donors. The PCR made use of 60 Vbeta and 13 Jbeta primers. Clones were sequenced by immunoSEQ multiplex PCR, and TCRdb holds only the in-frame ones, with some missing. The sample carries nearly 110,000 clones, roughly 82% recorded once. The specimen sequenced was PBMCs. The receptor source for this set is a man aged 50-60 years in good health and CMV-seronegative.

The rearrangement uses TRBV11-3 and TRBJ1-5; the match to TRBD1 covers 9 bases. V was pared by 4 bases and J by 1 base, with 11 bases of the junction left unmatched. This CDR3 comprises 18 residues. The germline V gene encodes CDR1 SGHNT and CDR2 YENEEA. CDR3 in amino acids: CASSSPPSQGASNQPQHF. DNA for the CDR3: TGTGCCAGCAGCTCACCCCCCTCACAGGGGGCGAGCAATCAGCCCCAGCATTTT.

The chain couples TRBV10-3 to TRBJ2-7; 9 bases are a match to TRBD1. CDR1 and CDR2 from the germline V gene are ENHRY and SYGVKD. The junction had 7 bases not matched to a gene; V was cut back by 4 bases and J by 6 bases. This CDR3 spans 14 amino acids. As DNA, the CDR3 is TGTGCCATCAGTGGAGGTCGGACAGGGGTCGAGCAGTACGTC. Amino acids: CAISGGRTGVEQYV.

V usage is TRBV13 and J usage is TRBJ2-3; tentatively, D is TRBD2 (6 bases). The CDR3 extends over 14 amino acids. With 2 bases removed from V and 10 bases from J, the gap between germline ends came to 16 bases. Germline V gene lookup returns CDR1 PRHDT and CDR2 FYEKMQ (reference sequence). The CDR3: CASSLRLIGSPQYF. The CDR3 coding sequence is TGTGCCAGCAGCTTAAGACTCATCGGGAGTCCGCAGTATTTT.

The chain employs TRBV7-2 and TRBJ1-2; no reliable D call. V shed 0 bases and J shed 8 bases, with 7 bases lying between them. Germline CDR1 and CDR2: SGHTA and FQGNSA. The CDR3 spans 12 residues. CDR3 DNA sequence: TGTGCCAGCAGCTTAGCCTCCGGGGGCTACACCTTC. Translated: CASSLASGGYTF. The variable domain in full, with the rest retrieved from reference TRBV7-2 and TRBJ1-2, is GAGVSQSPSNKVTEKGKDVELRCDPISGHTALYWYRQSLGQGLEFLIYFQGNSAPDKSGLPSDRFSAERTGGSVSTLTIQRTQQEDSAVYLCASSLASGGYTFGSGTRLTVV.

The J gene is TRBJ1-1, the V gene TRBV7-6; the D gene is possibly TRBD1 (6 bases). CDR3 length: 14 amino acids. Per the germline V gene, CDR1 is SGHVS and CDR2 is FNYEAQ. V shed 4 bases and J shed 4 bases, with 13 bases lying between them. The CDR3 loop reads CASSSSFRGTEAFF. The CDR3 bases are TGTGCCAGCAGCTCTTCTTTCAGGGGCACTGAAGCTTTCTTT. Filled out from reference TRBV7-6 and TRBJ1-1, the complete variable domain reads GAGVSQSPRYKVTKRGQDVALRCDPISGHVSLYWYRQALGQGPEFLTYFNYEAQQDKSGLPNDRFSAERPEGSISTLTIQRTEQRDSAMYRCASSSSFRGTEAFFGQGTRLTVV.

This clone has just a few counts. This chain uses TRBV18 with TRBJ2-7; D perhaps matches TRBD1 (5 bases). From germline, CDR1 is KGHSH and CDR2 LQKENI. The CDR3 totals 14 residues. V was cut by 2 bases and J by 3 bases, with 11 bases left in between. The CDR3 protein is CASSPGAALYEQYV. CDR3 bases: TGTGCCAGCTCACCAGGGGCGGCCCTCTACGAGCAGTACGTC.

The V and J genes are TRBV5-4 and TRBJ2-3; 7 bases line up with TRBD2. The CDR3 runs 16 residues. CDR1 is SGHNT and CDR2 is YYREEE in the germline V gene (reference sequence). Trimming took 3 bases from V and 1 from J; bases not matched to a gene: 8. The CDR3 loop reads CASSSSTSRGTDTQYF. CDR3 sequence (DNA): TGTGCCAGCAGCTCCTCGACTAGCAGGGGCACAGATACGCAGTATTTT.

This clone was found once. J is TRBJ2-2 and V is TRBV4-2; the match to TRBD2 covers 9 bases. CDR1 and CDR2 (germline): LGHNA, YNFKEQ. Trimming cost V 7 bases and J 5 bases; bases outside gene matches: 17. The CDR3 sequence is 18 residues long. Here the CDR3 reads CASTYSRLGGGGTGELFF. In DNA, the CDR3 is TGTGCCAGCACGTATTCCAGATTAGGCGGGGGGGGTACCGGGGAGCTGTTTTTT.

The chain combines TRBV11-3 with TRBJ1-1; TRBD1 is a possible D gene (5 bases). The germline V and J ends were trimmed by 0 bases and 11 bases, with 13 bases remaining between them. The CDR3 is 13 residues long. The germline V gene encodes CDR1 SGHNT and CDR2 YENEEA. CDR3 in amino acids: CASSLDRGRAAFF. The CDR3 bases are TGTGCCAGCAGCTTAGATCGGGGGAGGGCGGCTTTCTTT. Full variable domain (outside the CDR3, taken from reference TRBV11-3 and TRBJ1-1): EAGVVQSPRYKIIEKKQPVAFWCNPISGHNTLYWYLQNLGQGPELLIRYENEEAVDDSQLPKDRFSAERLKGVDSTLKIQPAELGDSAVYLCASSLDRGRAAFFGQGTRLTVV.

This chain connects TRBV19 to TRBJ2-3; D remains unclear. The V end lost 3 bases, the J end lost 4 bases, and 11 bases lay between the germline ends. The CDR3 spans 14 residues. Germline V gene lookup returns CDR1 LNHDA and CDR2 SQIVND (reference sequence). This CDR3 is CASSIPGLADTQYF. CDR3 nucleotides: TGTGCCAGTAGTATTCCTGGGCTTGCAGATACGCAGTATTTT.

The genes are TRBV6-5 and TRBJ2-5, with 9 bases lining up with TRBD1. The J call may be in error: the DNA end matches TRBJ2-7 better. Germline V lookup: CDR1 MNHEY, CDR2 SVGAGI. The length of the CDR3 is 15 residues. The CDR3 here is CASRKLQGARNEQYF. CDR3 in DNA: TGTGCCAGCAGAAAACTACAGGGGGCGCGGAACGAGCAGTACTTC.

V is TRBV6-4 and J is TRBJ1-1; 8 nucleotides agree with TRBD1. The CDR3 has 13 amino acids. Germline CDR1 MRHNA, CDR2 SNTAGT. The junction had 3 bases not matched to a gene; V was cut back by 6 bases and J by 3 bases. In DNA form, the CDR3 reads TGTGCCAGCAGCCCGACAGGGGACACTGAAGCTTTCTTT. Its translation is CASSPTGDTEAFF.

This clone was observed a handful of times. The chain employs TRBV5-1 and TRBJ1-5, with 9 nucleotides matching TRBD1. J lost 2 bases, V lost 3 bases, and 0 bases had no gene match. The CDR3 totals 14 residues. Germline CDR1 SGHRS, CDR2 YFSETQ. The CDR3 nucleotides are TGCGCCAGCAGCTGGACAGGGGGCAATCAGCCCCAGCATTTT. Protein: CASSWTGGNQPQHF.

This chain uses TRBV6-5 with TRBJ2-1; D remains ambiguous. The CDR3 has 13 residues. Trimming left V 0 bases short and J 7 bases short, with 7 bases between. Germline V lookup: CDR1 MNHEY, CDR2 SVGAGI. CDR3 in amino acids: CASSYSQDNEQFF. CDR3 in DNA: TGTGCCAGCAGTTACTCCCAGGATAATGAGCAGTTCTTC.

Here the CDR3 DNA reads TGTGCCAGTAGTCGCACGGGGGATGAGCAGTTCTTC. This gives the protein CASSRTGDEQFF. The chain links TRBV19 to TRBJ2-1, with D perhaps TRBD2 (6 bases). This CDR3 is 12 amino acids long. V was shortened by 5 bases and J by 8 bases, with 10 bases between the two germline ends. Germline V gene sequence: CDR1 LNHDA, CDR2 SQIVND (reference sequence).

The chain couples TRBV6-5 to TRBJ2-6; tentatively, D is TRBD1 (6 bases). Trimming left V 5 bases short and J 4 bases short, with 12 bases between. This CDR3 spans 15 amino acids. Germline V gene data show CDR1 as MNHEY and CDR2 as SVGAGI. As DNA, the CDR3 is TGTGCCAGCAGTGCCCAGGGGACCGGGGCCAACGTCCTGACTTTC. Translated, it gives CASSAQGTGANVLTF.

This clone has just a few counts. The CDR3 loop reads CASSYSVNSDTGELFF. CDR3 sequence (DNA): TGTGCCAGCAGTTACAGCGTTAATAGCGACACCGGGGAGCTGTTTTTT. The V and J genes are TRBV6-5 and TRBJ2-2; TRBD2 might be the D (5 bases). The CDR3 spans 16 residues. CDR1 MNHEY and CDR2 SVGAGI come from the germline V gene. Trimming cost V 2 bases and J 3 bases, with 13 bases left between them.

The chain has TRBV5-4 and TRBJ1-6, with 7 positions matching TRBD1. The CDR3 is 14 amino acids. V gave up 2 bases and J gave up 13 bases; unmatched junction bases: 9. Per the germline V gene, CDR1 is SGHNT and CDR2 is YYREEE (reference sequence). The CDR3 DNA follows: TGTGCCAGCAGCTTAACACAGGGGATGTATCCCCTCCACTTT. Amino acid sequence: CASSLTQGMYPLHF.

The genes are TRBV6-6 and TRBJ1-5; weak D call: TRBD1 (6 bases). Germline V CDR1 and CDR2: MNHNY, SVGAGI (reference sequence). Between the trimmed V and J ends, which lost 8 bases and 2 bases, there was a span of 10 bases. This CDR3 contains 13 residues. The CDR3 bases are TGTGCCAGCGCCCCAGGGGGCAATCAGCCCCAGCATTTT. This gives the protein CASAPGGNQPQHF.

In DNA form, the CDR3 reads TGTGCCAGCAGTGAACTAGCGGGGGGGATCATTGGCAATGAGCAGTTCTTC. It specifies CASSELAGGIIGNEQFF. The chain uses TRBV6-1 and TRBJ2-1, with TRBD2 identical over 12 bases. The CDR3 is 17 residues long. Germline V gene lookup returns CDR1 MNHNS and CDR2 SASEGT. The trim removed 2 bases at V and 6 bases at J, leaving 8 bases unmatched.

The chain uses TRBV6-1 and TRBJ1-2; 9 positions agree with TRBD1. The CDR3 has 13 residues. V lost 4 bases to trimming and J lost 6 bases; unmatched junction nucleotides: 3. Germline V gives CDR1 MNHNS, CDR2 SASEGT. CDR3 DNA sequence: TGTGCCAGCAGTGGACAGGGGGTAAATGGCTACACCTTC. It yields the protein CASSGQGVNGYTF.

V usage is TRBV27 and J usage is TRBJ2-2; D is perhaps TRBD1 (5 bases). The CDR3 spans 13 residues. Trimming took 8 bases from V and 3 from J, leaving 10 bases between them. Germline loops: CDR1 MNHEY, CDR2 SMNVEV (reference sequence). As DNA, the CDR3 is TGTGCCAGCGGAACAGGAGACACCGGGGAGCTGTTTTTT. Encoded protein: CASGTGDTGELFF.